The 25 T cell receptor beta chains in this list originate from one sample, sequenced in a study of blood T cell repertoires in COVID-19. The protocol was immunoSEQ multiplex PCR, while the TCRdb copy is restricted to in-frame clones and leaves out a portion. The sample carries about 73,000 clones, over 70% recorded once. The sample was peripheral blood. The origin of the receptors is a man between 50 and 59 years old with active COVID-19.

This clone was detected only once. The J gene is TRBJ2-2, the V gene TRBV24-1; 7 bases fit TRBD1. CDR3 size: 16 residues. CDR1 KGHDR and CDR2 SFDVKD come from the germline V gene. The junction had 8 bases not matched to a gene; V was cut back by 4 bases and J by 4 bases. As DNA, the CDR3 is TGTGCCACCAGTGAACAGACAGGGCCGAGCACCGGGGAGCTGTTTTTT. It encodes CATSEQTGPSTGELFF.

The chain links TRBV18 to TRBJ2-3, with a possible D match to TRBD1 (5 bases). Trimming stripped 3 bases from V and 2 bases from J, with 12 bases between. Germline V lookup: CDR1 KGHSH, CDR2 LQKENI. This CDR3 spans 15 amino acids. The CDR3 sequence is CASSPMPGITDTQYF. CDR3 in DNA: TGTGCCAGCTCACCGATGCCAGGGATCACAGATACGCAGTATTTT.

This clone has just a few counts. The rearrangement uses TRBV9 and TRBJ2-7; D is possibly TRBD2 (6 bases). CDR1 is SGDLS and CDR2 is YYNGEE in the germline V gene. This CDR3 region has 16 residues. Trimming cost V 3 bases and J 6 bases, with 22 bases left between them. The CDR3, as DNA: TGTGCCAGCAGCGCTGGGATCTCCACTGAGGAGGGCGAGCAGTACTTC. This sequence encodes CASSAGISTEEGEQYF.

This rearrangement joins TRBV9 to TRBJ1-5, with D maybe TRBD1 (5 bases). Looked up from germline, CDR1 is SGDLS and CDR2 is YYNGEE. This CDR3 comprises 15 residues. V was pared by 4 bases and J by 6 bases, with 17 bases between. CDR3 loop: CASSPGGEWGQPQHF. Written as DNA, the CDR3 is TGTGCCAGCAGCCCCGGGGGGGAATGGGGTCAGCCCCAGCATTTT.

The genes are TRBV5-8 and TRBJ2-1, with a possible D match to TRBD1 (5 bases). The CDR3 runs 15 residues. Germline V gene data show CDR1 as SGHTS and CDR2 as YDEGEE. The V end was cut by 0 bases, the J end by 9 bases, with 16 bases between. The CDR3 loop reads CASSLGDSVLVEQFF. CDR3 in DNA: TGTGCCAGCAGCTTGGGCGACAGTGTTTTGGTTGAGCAGTTCTTC.

The rearrangement joins TRBV11-1 to TRBJ2-7; 7 nucleotides line up with TRBD2. Germline V gene data show CDR1 as SGHAT and CDR2 as FQDESV (reference sequence). V was clipped by 1 base and J by 6 bases; unmatched bases: 12. The CDR3 sequence is 16 residues long. CDR3 bases: TGTGCCAGCAGCTTAGGCCTACTAGCGTTGCCACTCGAGCAGTACTTC. Its translation: CASSLGLLALPLEQYF. The complete variable domain, with remaining parts taken from reference TRBV11-1 and TRBJ2-7, reads EAEVAQSPRYKITEKSQAVAFWCDPISGHATLYWYRQILGQGPELLVQFQDESVVDDSQLPKDRFSAERLKGVDSTLKIQPAELGDSAMYLCASSLGLLALPLEQYFGPGTRLTVT.

The rearrangement uses TRBV19 and TRBJ2-1; 11 bases are shared with TRBD2. The V and J ends lost 1 base and 10 bases, in that order; junction bases with no gene match: 6. This CDR3 comprises 15 residues. Germline CDR1 LNHDA, CDR2 SQIVND (reference sequence). CDR3 DNA sequence: TGTGCCAGTAGTATAGTAACTAGCGGGAGTCGGGAGCAGTTCTTC. Its protein is CASSIVTSGSREQFF.

The chain links TRBV6-6 to TRBJ2-1, with D possibly being TRBD2 (7 bases). The CDR3 is 14 amino acids. V shed 2 bases and J shed 8 bases, with 13 bases lying between them. CDR1 MNHNY and CDR2 SVGAGI come from the germline V gene (reference sequence). CDR3 region: CASSYPGGADEQFF. CDR3 nucleotide sequence: TGTGCCAGCAGTTACCCTGGGGGGGCCGATGAGCAGTTCTTC.

The V gene is TRBV7-2, the J gene TRBJ2-3, with 8 bases lining up with TRBD1. This CDR3 is 15 amino acids long. Losses at the gene ends were 2 bases for V and 3 bases for J; bases not matched to a gene: 4. Germline loops: CDR1 SGHTA, CDR2 FQGNSA. This CDR3 reads CASSLQQGVTDTQYF. The CDR3 DNA reads TGTGCCAGCAGCTTACAACAGGGGGTAACAGATACGCAGTATTTT.

The V call is TRBV18, the J call TRBJ1-1; 8 bases are shared with TRBD1. Germline V gene sequence: CDR1 KGHSH, CDR2 LQKENI. J gave up 7 bases and V 4 bases, and 11 bases lay outside the gene matches. The CDR3 is 15 amino acids. In nucleotides, the CDR3 is TGTGCCAGCTCACGTCAACAGGGGGTACAAGGTGAAGCTTTCTTT. Encoded protein: CASSRQQGVQGEAFF.

The V gene is TRBV9, the J gene TRBJ1-3; D is ambiguous. V lost 2 bases and J 7 bases, leaving 16 bases between the germline ends. The CDR3 covers 15 residues. Per the germline V gene, CDR1 is SGDLS and CDR2 is YYNGEE. CDR3 nucleotide sequence: TGTGCCAGCAGCGTTGGAGGGCGCCGGTGGAACACCATATATTTT. It translates to CASSVGGRRWNTIYF.

The genes are TRBV15 and TRBJ1-1; no reliable D call. Deletions cut 2 bases from V and 0 bases from J, with 13 bases between. CDR3 length: 16 residues. CDR1 LNHNV and CDR2 YYDKDF come from the germline V gene (reference sequence). Here the CDR3 DNA reads TGTGCCACCAGCAGACAGGAGGCTAGCATGAACACTGAAGCTTTCTTT. It is translated as CATSRQEASMNTEAFF.

This chain joins TRBV27 and TRBJ1-6; tentatively, D is TRBD1 (6 bases). V lost 4 bases, J lost 10 bases, and 20 bases lay in between. CDR3 length: 16 amino acids. Germline values: CDR1 MNHEY, CDR2 SMNVEV (reference sequence). CDR3 nucleotides: TGTGCCAGCAGTTATGCGGACAGTAATCCCCCCTCACCCCTCCACTTT. Translated, it gives CASSYADSNPPSPLHF.

This chain connects TRBV21-1 to TRBJ2-7; TRBD1 was called by the table and not checked on the DNA. TRBV21-1 is listed as a pseudogene. This CDR3 has 13 amino acids. Here the CDR3 reads CASSKEGTRGQYF. The CDR3 DNA sequence: TGTGCCAGCAGCAAAGAAGGTACCAGGGGGCAGTACTTC.

This rearrangement joins TRBV5-1 to TRBJ1-2; the D is unclear. V was pared by 4 bases and J by 2 bases, with 9 bases between. In germline, CDR1 is SGHRS, CDR2 YFSETQ. The CDR3 length is 13 residues. The CDR3 region has the DNA TGCGCCAGCAGCCAAGCCCTAAACTATGGCTACACCTTC. This encodes CASSQALNYGYTF.

V gene TRBV4-2 combines with J gene TRBJ1-5; D gene unclear. Looked up from germline, CDR1 is LGHNA and CDR2 is YNFKEQ. The V end was cut by 0 bases, the J end by 3 bases, with 21 bases between. The CDR3 runs to 19 residues. The CDR3 here is CASSQDTLGGTELNQPQHF. For the CDR3, the DNA is TGTGCCAGCAGCCAAGATACCCTAGGTGGAACGGAGCTCAATCAGCCCCAGCATTTT.

This clone has only one observation. The V and J genes are TRBV6-2 or TRBV6-3 and TRBJ2-5; 11 bases agree with TRBD2. The J segment lost 4 bases and the V segment lost 6 bases, leaving 28 bases of the junction unmatched. CDR3 length equals 22 residues. CDR1 MNHEY and CDR2 SVGEGT come from the germline V gene. Here the CDR3 DNA reads TGTGCCAGCAGCCTTGGACTAGCGGTCTATAGCGGGGGGGCAATGCAAGGAGAGACCCAGTACTTC. As protein: CASSLGLAVYSGGAMQGETQYF.

The chain is built from TRBV4-2 and TRBJ1-1, with TRBD1 identical over 9 bases. The CDR3 loop spans 15 amino acids. The germline gives CDR1 LGHNA, CDR2 YNFKEQ. J lost 4 bases, V lost 4 bases, and 7 bases had no gene match. The CDR3 DNA reads TGTGCCAGCAGCCCGTCCGACAGGGGGGGCACTGAAGCTTTCTTT. This encodes CASSPSDRGGTEAFF.

This rearrangement joins TRBV18 to TRBJ2-7; 12 bases are a match to TRBD1. V shed 2 bases and J 4 bases; nucleotides not matched to a gene: 3. Per germline, CDR1 KGHSH and CDR2 LQKENI. The CDR3 totals 15 residues. CDR3 sequence: CASSPGTGGTYEQYF. CDR3 nucleotides: TGTGCCAGCTCACCAGGGACAGGGGGCACATACGAGCAGTACTTC.

The rearrangement links TRBV6-6 to TRBJ1-6; D ambiguous. V was clipped by 2 bases and J by 8 bases, with 16 bases between them. CDR1 MNHNY and CDR2 SVGAGI come from the germline V gene (reference sequence). There are 16 residues in the CDR3. The CDR3, as DNA: TGTGCCAGCAGTTACGCAGGAACCCGATGGGATTCACCCCTCCACTTT. Translation gives CASSYAGTRWDSPLHF.

This clone came up a few times. The rearrangement uses TRBV30 and TRBJ2-2; D gene uncertain. Germline CDR1 reads GTSNPN; CDR2 reads SVGIG (reference sequence). The V end was cut by 3 bases, the J end by 0 bases, with 8 bases between. This CDR3 has 14 residues. CDR3: CAWRRSANTGELFF. In nucleotides, the CDR3 is TGTGCCTGGAGGAGGTCAGCGAACACCGGGGAGCTGTTTTTT.

This chain joins TRBV27 and TRBJ2-5; 14 nucleotides agree with TRBD2. Trimming cost V 6 bases and J 4 bases; bases outside gene matches: 7. Germline V gene data show CDR1 as MNHEY and CDR2 as SMNVEV (reference sequence). This CDR3 spans 16 amino acids. CDR3 nucleotides: TGTGCCAGCAGCCCGACTAGCGGGAGGGCCCGAGAGACCCAGTACTTC. Translation: CASSPTSGRARETQYF.

V gene TRBV2 combines with J gene TRBJ2-7, with 7 bases fitting TRBD2. The CDR3 is 16 residues long. V was pared by 3 bases and J by 5 bases, with 13 bases of the junction left unmatched. The germline CDR1 and CDR2 sequences are SNHLY and FYNNEI. The CDR3 sequence is CASSDGGFGGRNEQYF. CDR3 nucleotides: TGTGCCAGCAGTGACGGGGGGTTCGGGGGGAGGAACGAGCAGTACTTC.

V usage is TRBV6-1 and J usage is TRBJ1-6; D remains ambiguous. This CDR3 region has 13 residues. V lost 3 bases and J 7 bases, leaving 7 bases between the germline ends. Germline CDR1 and CDR2: MNHNS and SASEGT. In nucleotides, the CDR3 is TGTGCCAGCAGTGACCTAGACAATTCACCCCTCCACTTT. Protein: CASSDLDNSPLHF.

This clone was found once. In nucleotides, the CDR3 is TGTGCCAGCAGTTACTCGATGGGACAGGGGGCTTTCTTT. This translates into CASSYSMGQGAFF. V and J are TRBV6-5 and TRBJ1-1, with TRBD1 identical over 10 bases. Trimming cost V 0 bases and J 11 bases; bases outside gene matches: 3. Germline-derived CDR1 and CDR2 are MNHEY and SVGAGI. This CDR3 has 13 residues.